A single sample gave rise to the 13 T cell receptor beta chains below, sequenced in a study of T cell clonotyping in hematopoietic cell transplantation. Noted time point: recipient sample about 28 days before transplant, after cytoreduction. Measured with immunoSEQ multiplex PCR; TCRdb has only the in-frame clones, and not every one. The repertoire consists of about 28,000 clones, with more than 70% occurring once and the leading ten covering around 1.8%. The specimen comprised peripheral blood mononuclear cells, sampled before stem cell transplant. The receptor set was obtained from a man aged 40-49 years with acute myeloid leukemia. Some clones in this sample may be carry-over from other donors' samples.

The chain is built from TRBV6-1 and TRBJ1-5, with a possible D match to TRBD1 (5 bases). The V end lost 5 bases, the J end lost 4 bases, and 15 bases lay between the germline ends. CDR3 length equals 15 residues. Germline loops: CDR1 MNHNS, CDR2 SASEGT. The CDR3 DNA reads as TGTGCCAGCAGTACTACAGGTTCCGGTAATCAGCCCCAGCATTTT. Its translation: CASSTTGSGNQPQHF.

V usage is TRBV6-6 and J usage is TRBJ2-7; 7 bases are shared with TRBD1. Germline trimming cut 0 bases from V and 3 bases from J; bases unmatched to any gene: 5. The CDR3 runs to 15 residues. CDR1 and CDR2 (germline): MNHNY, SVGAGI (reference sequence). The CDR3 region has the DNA TGTGCCAGCAGTTACTCCGGGACAGACTACTACGAGCAGTACTTC. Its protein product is CASSYSGTDYYEQYF.

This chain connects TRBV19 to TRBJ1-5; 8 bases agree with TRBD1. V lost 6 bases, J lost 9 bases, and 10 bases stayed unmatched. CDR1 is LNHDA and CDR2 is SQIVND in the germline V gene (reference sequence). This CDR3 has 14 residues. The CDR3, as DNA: TGTGCCAGTAGCAGCCGGGACAGGTATCGGCCCCAGCATTTT. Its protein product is CASSSRDRYRPQHF.

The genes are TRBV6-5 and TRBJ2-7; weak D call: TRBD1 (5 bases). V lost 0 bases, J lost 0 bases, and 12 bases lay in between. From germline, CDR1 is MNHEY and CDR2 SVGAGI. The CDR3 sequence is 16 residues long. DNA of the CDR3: TGTGCCAGCAGTTACTCGTACAGGACGAACTCCTACGAGCAGTACTTC. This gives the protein CASSYSYRTNSYEQYF.

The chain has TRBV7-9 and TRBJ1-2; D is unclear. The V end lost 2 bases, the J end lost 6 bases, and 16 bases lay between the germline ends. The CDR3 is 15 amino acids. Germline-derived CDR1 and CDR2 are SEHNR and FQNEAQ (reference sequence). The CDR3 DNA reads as TGTGCCAGCAGCTTATCGATTAGTGTTGAGGATGGCTACACCTTC. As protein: CASSLSISVEDGYTF.

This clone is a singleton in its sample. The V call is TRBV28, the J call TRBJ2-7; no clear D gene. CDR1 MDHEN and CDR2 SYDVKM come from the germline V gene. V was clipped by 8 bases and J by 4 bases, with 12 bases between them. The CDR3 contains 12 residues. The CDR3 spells CASLAHGYEQYF. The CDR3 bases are TGTGCCAGCCTTGCCCATGGGTACGAGCAGTACTTC.

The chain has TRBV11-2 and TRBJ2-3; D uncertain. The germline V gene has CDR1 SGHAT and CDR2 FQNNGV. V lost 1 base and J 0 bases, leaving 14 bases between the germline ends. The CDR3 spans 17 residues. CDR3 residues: CASSLGAGLQSTDTQYF. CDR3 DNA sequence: TGTGCCAGCAGCTTAGGGGCCGGGCTACAGAGCACAGATACGCAGTATTTT. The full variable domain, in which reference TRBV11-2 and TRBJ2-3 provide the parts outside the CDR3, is EAGVAQSPRYKIIEKRQSVAFWCNPISGHATLYWYQQILGQGPKLLIQFQNNGVVDDSQLPKDRFSAERLKGVDSTLKIQPAKLEDSAVYLCASSLGAGLQSTDTQYFGPGTRLTVL.

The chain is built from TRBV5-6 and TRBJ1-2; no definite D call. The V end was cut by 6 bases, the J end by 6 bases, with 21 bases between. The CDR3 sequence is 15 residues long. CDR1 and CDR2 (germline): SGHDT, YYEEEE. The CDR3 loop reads CASIPGIWGENGYTF. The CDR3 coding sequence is TGTGCCAGCATCCCGGGGATTTGGGGTGAGAATGGCTACACCTTC.

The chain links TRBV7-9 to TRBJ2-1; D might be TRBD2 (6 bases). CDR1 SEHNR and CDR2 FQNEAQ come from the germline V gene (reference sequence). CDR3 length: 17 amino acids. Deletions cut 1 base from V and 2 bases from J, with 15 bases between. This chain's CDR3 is CASSLDDWRGTYNEQFF. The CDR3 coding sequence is TGTGCCAGCAGCTTAGACGATTGGAGGGGTACCTACAATGAGCAGTTCTTC.

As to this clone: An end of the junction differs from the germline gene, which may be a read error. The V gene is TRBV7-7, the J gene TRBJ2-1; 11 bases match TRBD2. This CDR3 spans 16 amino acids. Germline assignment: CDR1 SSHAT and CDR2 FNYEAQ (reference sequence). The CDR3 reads CASSAASGGTHNEQFF. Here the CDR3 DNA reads TGTGCTAGCAGCGCCGCTAGCGGGGGGACCCACAATGAGCAGTTCTTC.

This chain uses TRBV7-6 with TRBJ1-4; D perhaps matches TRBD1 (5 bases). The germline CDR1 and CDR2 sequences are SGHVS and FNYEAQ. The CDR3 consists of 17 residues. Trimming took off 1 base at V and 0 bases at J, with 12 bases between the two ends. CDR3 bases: TGTGCCAGCAGCTTAGTTAATCCGGGGCCAACTAATGAAAAACTGTTTTTT. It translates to CASSLVNPGPTNEKLFF.

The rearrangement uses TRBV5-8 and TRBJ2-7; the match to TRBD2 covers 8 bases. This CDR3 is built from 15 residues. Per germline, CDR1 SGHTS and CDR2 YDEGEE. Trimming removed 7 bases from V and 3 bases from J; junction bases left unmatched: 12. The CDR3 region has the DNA TGTGCCAGCCCTTTAGGCAGCGGGGGCAGCTACGAGCAGTACTTC. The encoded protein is CASPLGSGGSYEQYF.

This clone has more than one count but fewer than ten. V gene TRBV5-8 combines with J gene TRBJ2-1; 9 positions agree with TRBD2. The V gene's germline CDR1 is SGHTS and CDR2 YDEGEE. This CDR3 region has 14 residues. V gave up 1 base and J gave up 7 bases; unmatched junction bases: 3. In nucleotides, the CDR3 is TGTGCCAGCAGCTTGCGGCTAGCGGGAAATGAGCAGTTCTTC. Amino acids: CASSLRLAGNEQFF.